A single sample gave rise to the 10 T cell receptor beta chains below, sequenced in a study of blood T cell repertoires in COVID-19. Libraries were prepared by immunoSEQ multiplex PCR; TCRdb keeps only in-frame clonotypes and omits some of them. This table has around 120,000 clones, approximately 85% appearing once. The sample consisted of peripheral blood. The receptors here all came from an older man with acute or convalescent COVID-19.

A few counts support this clone. The chain couples TRBV3-1 (or the pseudogene TRBV3-2) to TRBJ1-5; 9 bases line up with TRBD1. In germline, CDR1 is LGHDT, CDR2 YNNKEL (reference sequence). The CDR3 contains 15 residues. Trimming took 5 bases from V and 2 from J; bases not matched to a gene: 4. The CDR3 loop reads CASSFGTGRNQPQHF. The CDR3 DNA reads as TGTGCCAGCAGCTTCGGGACAGGGCGCAATCAGCCCCAGCATTTT.

The chain carries TRBV19 and TRBJ2-1; D is ambiguous. CDR1 is LNHDA, CDR2 SQIVND, per germline (reference sequence). The CDR3 runs 15 residues. Between the trimmed V and J ends, which lost 7 bases and 0 bases, there was a span of 13 bases. The CDR3 spells CASTLFPSSYNEQFF. The CDR3 DNA sequence: TGTGCCAGTACCCTATTCCCGAGCTCCTACAATGAGCAGTTCTTC.

J is TRBJ2-7 and V is TRBV25-1; TRBD1 agrees at 10 bases. This CDR3 has 13 amino acids. Germline CDR1 MGHDK, CDR2 SYGVNS. Trimming took 7 bases from V and 6 from J; bases not matched to a gene: 6. The CDR3 bases are TGTGCCAGCACCGGGACAGGGGCCGTCGAGCAGTACTTC. This encodes CASTGTGAVEQYF.

This chain joins TRBV2 and TRBJ1-1, with D uncertain. Germline values: CDR1 SNHLY, CDR2 FYNNEI. The V gene lost 7 bases and the J gene lost 2 bases, with 8 bases spanning the gap. There are 12 residues in the CDR3. CDR3 in DNA: TGTGCCAGCAAAGCCCTCAACACTGAAGCTTTCTTT. Its translation: CASKALNTEAFF.

The gene calls are TRBV9 and TRBJ1-1, with 7 bases lining up with TRBD1. The CDR3 consists of 13 residues. Germline V gene lookup returns CDR1 SGDLS and CDR2 YYNGEE. The V segment lost 4 bases and the J segment 7 bases; nucleotides outside the gene matches: 7. The CDR3 is CASSFTGDGEAFF. The CDR3 DNA is TGTGCCAGCAGCTTCACAGGGGACGGTGAAGCTTTCTTT.

The J gene is TRBJ1-1, the V gene TRBV7-3; TRBD1 matches at 8 bases. In germline, CDR1 is SGHTA, CDR2 FQGTGA. This CDR3 has 15 amino acids. V was pared by 2 bases and J by 1 base, with 3 bases of the junction left unmatched. CDR3 protein: CASSLRTGTNTEAFF. CDR3 coding DNA: TGTGCCAGCAGCTTACGGACAGGGACGAACACTGAAGCTTTCTTT. Variable domain in full (rest from reference TRBV7-3 and TRBJ1-1): GAGVSQTPSNKVTEKGKYVELRCDPISGHTALYWYRQSLGQGPEFLIYFQGTGAADDSGLPNDRFFAVRPEGSVSTLKIQRTERGDSAVYLCASSLRTGTNTEAFFGQGTRLTVV.

This rearrangement joins TRBV11-2 to TRBJ2-5, with 12 bases identical to TRBD2. This CDR3 has 14 residues. The junction had 3 bases not matched to a gene; V was cut back by 5 bases and J by 5 bases. CDR1 and CDR2 (germline): SGHAT, FQNNGV. CDR3: CASSMTSGGETQYF. CDR3 sequence (DNA): TGTGCCAGCAGCATGACTAGCGGGGGTGAGACCCAGTACTTC.

The chain links TRBV3-1 (or the pseudogene TRBV3-2) to TRBJ1-2; weak D call: TRBD1 (6 bases). The V and J ends lost 0 bases and 8 bases respectively, with 13 bases between them. Germline V CDR1 and CDR2: LGHDT, YNNKEL (reference sequence). This CDR3 contains 14 residues. The CDR3, as DNA: TGTGCCAGCAGCCAAGAGGGGGCGCCTAAAGGCTACACCTTC. This translates into CASSQEGAPKGYTF.

This clone was seen ten or more times. The gene calls are TRBV5-6 and TRBJ2-7; TRBD1 agrees at 9 bases. The J segment lost 4 bases and the V segment lost 5 bases, leaving 7 bases of the junction unmatched. The CDR3 loop spans 14 amino acids. Germline V gives CDR1 SGHDT, CDR2 YYEEEE. CDR3 amino acids: CASRRQGGEYEQYF. In nucleotides, the CDR3 is TGTGCCAGCAGACGACAGGGGGGAGAGTACGAGCAGTACTTC. Full variable domain (outside the CDR3, taken from reference TRBV5-6 and TRBJ2-7): DAGVTQSPTHLIKTRGQQVTLRCSPKSGHDTVSWYQQALGQGPQFIFQYYEEEERQRGNFPDRFSGHQFPNYSSELNVNALLLGDSALYLCASRRQGGEYEQYFGPGTRLTVT.

With respect to this clone: One end of the junction varies from germline; a read error may be responsible. This chain links TRBV11-2 with TRBJ1-3; D remains unclear. The CDR3 sequence is 13 residues long. Germline V gene lookup returns CDR1 SGHAT and CDR2 FQNNGV. CDR3 amino acids: CAGSTNSGNTIYF. Here the CDR3 DNA reads TGTGCCGGCAGTACTAACTCTGGAAACACCATATATTTT.